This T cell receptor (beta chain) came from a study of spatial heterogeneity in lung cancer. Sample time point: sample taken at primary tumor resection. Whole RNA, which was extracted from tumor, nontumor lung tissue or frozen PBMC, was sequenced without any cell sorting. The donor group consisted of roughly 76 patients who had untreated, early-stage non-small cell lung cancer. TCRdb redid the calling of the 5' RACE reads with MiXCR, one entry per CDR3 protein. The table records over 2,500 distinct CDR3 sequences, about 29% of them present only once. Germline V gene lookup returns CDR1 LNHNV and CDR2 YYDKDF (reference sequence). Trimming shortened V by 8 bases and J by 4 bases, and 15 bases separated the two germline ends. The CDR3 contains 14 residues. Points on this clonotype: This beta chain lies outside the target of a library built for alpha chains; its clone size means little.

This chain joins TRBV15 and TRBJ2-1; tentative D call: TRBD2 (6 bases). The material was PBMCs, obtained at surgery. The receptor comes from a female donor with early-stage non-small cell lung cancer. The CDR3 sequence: CATAPGGIYNEQFF. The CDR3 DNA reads TGTGCCACCGCCCCCGGCGGGATATACAATGAGCAGTTCTTC.